This TCR beta chain was captured by sequencing in a study of shared clonotypes between healthy human individuals. Study in general: A couple of women and a few men aged 18 to 49 made up the donors.

This CDR3 has 14 residues. Trimming shortened V by 3 bases and J by 5 bases, and 13 bases separated the two germline ends. In germline, CDR1 is MNHEY, CDR2 SMNVEV (reference sequence). The repertoire was sequenced with immunoSEQ multiplex PCR; TCRdb's copy has only in-frame clones and lacks some. The sample lists roughly 500,000 clones; 75% to 85% were seen once. Genomic DNA of unsorted samples came from tens of millions of PBMCs. The source material was PBMCs. The TCR originated in a woman between 40 and 55 years old in good health. Some clones in this sample may be carry-over from other donors' samples. The V and J genes are TRBV27 and TRBJ1-1; D possibly corresponds to TRBD1 (5 bases). The CDR3 protein is CASSFHSGGTEAFF. DNA for the CDR3: TGTGCCAGCAGTTTTCATAGCGGGGGAACTGAAGCTTTCTTT.